Included here is one T cell receptor beta chain sequence, with context. Its antigen is not identified. The data were obtained in a study of cytomegalovirus exposure and HLA in healthy donors. The overall study: Researchers found that more than 70% of almost 400 genotyped donors fell within the Caucasian-associated ancestry cluster. Whole-study results and caveats: The classifier reportedly diagnosed cytomegalovirus status with high sensitivity and specificity. When analyzed later, a missense DCLRE1C variant was found to be linked to TCR beta V- and J-gene trimming. Productive rates of about 87% or about 30% were seen for most TCR beta V segments in an earlier analysis.

PCR employed 60 Vbeta and 13 Jbeta primers. This table comes from immunoSEQ multiplex PCR, and its TCRdb copy is limited to in-frame clones, with some not included. The table has roughly 66,000 clones, about four fifths seen once. V dropped 0 bases and J dropped 4; count of bases not matched to a gene: 1. This CDR3 is built from 15 residues. Per germline, CDR1 SGDLS and CDR2 YYNGEE. This clonotype originated in a man aged 18 to 29 in good health and CMV-seropositive. The sequenced sample consisted of PBMCs. The gene calls are TRBV9 and TRBJ2-3; 11 bases match TRBD2. In nucleotides, the CDR3 is TGTGCCAGCAGCGTAGGTAGCGGGGGGGCAGATACGCAGTATTTT. Translating gives CASSVGSGGADTQYF.